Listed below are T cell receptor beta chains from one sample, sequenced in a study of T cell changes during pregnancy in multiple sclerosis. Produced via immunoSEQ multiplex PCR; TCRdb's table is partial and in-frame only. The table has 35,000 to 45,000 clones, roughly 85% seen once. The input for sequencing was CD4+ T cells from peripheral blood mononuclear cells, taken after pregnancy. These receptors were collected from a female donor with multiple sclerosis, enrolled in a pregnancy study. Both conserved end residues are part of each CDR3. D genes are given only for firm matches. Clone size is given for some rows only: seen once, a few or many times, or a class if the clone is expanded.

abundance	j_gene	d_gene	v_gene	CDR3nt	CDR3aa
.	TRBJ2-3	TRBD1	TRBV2	TGTGCCAGCAGTCCTCCAGGGGGCTCAGATACGCAGTATTTT	CASSPPGGSDTQYF
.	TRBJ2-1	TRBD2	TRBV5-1	TGCGCCAGCAGCGGTAGCGGGGGGGCCGGACGAGAGCAGTTCTTC	CASSGSGGAGREQFF
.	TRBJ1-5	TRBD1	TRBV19	TGTGCCAGTAGTCGCGGGACAGTCAATCAGCCCCAGCATTTT	CASSRGTVNQPQHF
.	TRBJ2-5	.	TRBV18	TGTGCCAGCTCACCAAACGGGGGTGAACAAGAGACCCAGTACTTC	CASSPNGGEQETQYF
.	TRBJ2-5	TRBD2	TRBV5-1	TGCGCCAGCAGCTTGGCCGGGACTAGGGAAGAGACCCAATACTTC	CASSLAGTREETQYF
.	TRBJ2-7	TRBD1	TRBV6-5	TGTGCCAGCAATCGACACAGGGGGCTGGCCTACGAGCAGTACTTC	CASNRHRGLAYEQYF
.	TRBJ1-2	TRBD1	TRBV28	TGTGCCAGCTCCTATGGACAGGCCTATGGCTACACCTTC	CASSYGQAYGYTF
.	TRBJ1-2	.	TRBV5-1	TGCGCCAGCAGCCCCCAAGCCCTAACAGGGACGAACTATGGCTACACCTTC	CASSPQALTGTNYGYTF
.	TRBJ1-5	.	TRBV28	TGTGCCAGCAGTCTACCCCAGGGTTTCAATCAGCCCCAGCATTTT	CASSLPQGFNQPQHF
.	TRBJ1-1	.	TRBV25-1	TGTGCCAGCAGTGAATGGGGGGGATCCGATGAAGCTTTCTTT	CASSEWGGSDEAFF
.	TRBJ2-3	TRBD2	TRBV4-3	TGCGCCAGCAGCCAAGATCTGGCTAGCGGGGGGGATACGCAGTATTTT	CASSQDLASGGDTQYF
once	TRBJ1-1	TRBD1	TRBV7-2	TGTGCCAGCAGCTCCCGACAGGGCATGAACACTGAAGCTTTCTTT	CASSSRQGMNTEAFF
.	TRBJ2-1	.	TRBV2	TGTGCCAGCAGTGCAGTTAACTCCTACAATGAGCAGTTCTTC	CASSAVNSYNEQFF
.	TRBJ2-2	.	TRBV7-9	TGTGCCAGCAGCTTAGCCGGCCAGGGGGGCGGCACCGGGGAGCTGTTTTTT	CASSLAGQGGGTGELFF
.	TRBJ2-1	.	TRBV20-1	TGCAGGGTGCATCGGGGCAATGAGCAGTTCTTC	CRVHRGNEQFF
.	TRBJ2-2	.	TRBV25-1	TGTGCCAGCAGTGCAGGGGACACCGGGGAGCTGTTTTTT	CASSAGDTGELFF
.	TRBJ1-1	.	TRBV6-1	TGTGCCAGCAGGAGTCAGCTAGGCACTGAAGCTTTCTTT	CASRSQLGTEAFF
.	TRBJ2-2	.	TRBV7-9	TGTGCCAGCAGCTTTGTGTGGGAGACCGGGGAGCTGTTTTTT	CASSFVWETGELFF
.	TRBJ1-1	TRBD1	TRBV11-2	TGTGCCAGCAGCTTCCGGACAGGACCCTCTCGGGGGACTGAAGCTTTCTTT	CASSFRTGPSRGTEAFF
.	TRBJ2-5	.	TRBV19	TGTGCCAGTAGTCCCACGTGGAGTGGTCAAGAGACCCAGTACTTC	CASSPTWSGQETQYF
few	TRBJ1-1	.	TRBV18	TGTGCCAGCTCACCACCCCGGGGTATGAACACTGAAGCTTTCTTT	CASSPPRGMNTEAFF
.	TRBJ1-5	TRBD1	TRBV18	TGTGCCAGCTCACCAGACAGGGTCGGGTCTAGCAATCAGCCCCAGCATTTT	CASSPDRVGSSNQPQHF
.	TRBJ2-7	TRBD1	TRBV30	TGTGCCTCCGACGACAGGGGGCACGACGAGCAGTACTTC	CASDDRGHDEQYF
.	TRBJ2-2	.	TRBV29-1	TGCAGCGTTGACGGGACTCCGGGGACCGGGGAGCTGTTTTTT	CSVDGTPGTGELFF
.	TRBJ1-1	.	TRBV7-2	TGTGCCAGCAGCGGGCAGAGTAGTGGCACTGAAGCTTTCTTT	CASSGQSSGTEAFF
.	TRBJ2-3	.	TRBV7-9	TGTGCCAGCAGCCTCGGACAGAATAAGGGAGATACGCAGTATTTT	CASSLGQNKGDTQYF
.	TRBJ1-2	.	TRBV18	TGTGCCAGCTCACCACAGAGGGAGGTGAGCTATGGCTACACCTTC	CASSPQREVSYGYTF
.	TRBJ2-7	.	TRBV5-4	TGTGCCAGCAGCCCCAATCCGGGACATTCCTACGAGCAGTACTTC	CASSPNPGHSYEQYF
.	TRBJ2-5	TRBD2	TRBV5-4	TGTGCCAGCAGTCGGGCTACTAGCGGGGGCCAAGAGACCCAGTACTTC	CASSRATSGGQETQYF
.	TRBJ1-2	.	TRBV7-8	TGTGCCAGCAGCTCCGGGGTATCCTATGGCTACACCTTC	CASSSGVSYGYTF
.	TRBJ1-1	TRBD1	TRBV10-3	TGTGCCATCAGTCCCTTCGTGGATCTGGACAGGGAGAACACTGAAGCTTTCTTT	CAISPFVDLDRENTEAFF
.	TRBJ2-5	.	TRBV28	TGTGCCAGCAGTTCCCGAGGGCAGCTACAAGAGACCCAGTACTTC	CASSSRGQLQETQYF
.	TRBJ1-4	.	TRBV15	TGTGCCACCAGCAGGGACGGGGGGGGTAACGAAAAACTGTTTTTT	CATSRDGGGNEKLFF
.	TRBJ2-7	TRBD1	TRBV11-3	TGTGCCAGCAGCTCCAGGGGGAACGAGCAGTACTTC	CASSSRGNEQYF
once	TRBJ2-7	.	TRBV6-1	TGTGCCAGCAGTGAACTAGGCGGAACCTACGAGCAGTACTTC	CASSELGGTYEQYF
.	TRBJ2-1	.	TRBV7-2	TGTGCCAGCAGGGCAGGGGTTTCTAGCTCCTACAATGAGCAGTTCTTC	CASRAGVSSSYNEQFF
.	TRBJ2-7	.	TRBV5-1	TGCGCCAGCAGCTCCCTGATAACAGATTACGAGCAGTACTTC	CASSSLITDYEQYF
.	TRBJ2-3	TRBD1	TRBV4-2	TGTGCCAGCAGCCAAAAAGGGGGCGGTGGAGTCGCAGATACGCAGTATTTT	CASSQKGGGGVADTQYF
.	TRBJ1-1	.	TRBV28	TGTGCCAGCAGTTTACCCTTACACGGGGCTTTCTTT	CASSLPLHGAFF
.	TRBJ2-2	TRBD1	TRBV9	TGTGCCAGCAGCGCAACAGGGGGATACACCGGGGAGCTGTTTTTT	CASSATGGYTGELFF
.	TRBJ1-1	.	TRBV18	TGTGCCAGCTCACCATGGGAGGGAAACACTGAAGCTTTCTTT	CASSPWEGNTEAFF
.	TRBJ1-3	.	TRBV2	TGTGCCAGCAGAAGGGGCTCTGGAAACACCATATATTTT	CASRRGSGNTIYF
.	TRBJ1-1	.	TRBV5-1	TGCGCCAGCAGCTTGACCGTAGACACTGAAGCTTTCTTT	CASSLTVDTEAFF
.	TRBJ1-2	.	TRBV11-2	TGTGCCAGCAGCTTAGAGTCTACAGGGAGCTATGGCTACACCTTC	CASSLESTGSYGYTF
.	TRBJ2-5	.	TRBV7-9	TGTGCCAGCAGCTCTACTAGGGGGAGTAGGGAGACCCAGTACTTC	CASSSTRGSRETQYF
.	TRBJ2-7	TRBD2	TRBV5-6	TGTGCCAGCAGCTGGGGACTAGCGGGTAATGCCTACGAGCAGTACTTC	CASSWGLAGNAYEQYF
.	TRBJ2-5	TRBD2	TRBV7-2	TGTGCCAGCAGCCTAGAGCGGGGGGGCCAGGGGGAGACCCAGTACTTC	CASSLERGGQGETQYF
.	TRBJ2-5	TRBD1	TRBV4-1	TGCGCCAGCAGCCAAGATTGGGGACAGCAAGAGACCCAGTACTTC	CASSQDWGQQETQYF
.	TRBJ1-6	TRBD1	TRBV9	TGTGCCAGCAGCGCCCAGGGGGGATCACCCCTCCACTTT	CASSAQGGSPLHF
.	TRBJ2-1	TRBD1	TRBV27	TGTGCCAGCAGTTTCGTACAGGGGCCAAACAATGAGCAGTTCTTC	CASSFVQGPNNEQFF